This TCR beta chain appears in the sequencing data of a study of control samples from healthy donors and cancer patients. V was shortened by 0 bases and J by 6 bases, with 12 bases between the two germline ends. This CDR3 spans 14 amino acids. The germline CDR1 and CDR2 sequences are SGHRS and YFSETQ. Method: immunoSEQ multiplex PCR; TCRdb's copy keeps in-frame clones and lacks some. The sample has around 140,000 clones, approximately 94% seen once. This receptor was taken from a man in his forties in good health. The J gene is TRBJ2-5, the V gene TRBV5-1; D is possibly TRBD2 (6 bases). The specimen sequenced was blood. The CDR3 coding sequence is TGCGCCAGCAGCTTGGAGTCAGGGAGGCAGACCCAGTACTTC. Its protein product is CASSLESGRQTQYF.